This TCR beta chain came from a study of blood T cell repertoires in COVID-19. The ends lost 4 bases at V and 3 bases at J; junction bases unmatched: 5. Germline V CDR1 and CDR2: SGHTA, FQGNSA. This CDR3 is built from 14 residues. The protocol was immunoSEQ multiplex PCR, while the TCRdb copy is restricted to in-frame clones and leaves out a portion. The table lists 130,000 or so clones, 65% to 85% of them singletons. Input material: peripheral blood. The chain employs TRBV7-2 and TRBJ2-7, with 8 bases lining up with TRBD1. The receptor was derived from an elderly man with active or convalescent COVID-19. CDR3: CASSSRTGSYEQYF. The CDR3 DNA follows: TGTGCCAGCAGCTCCCGGACAGGGAGCTACGAGCAGTACTTC.